This is a list of T cell receptor beta chains from one sample in a study of blood T cell repertoires in COVID-19. Libraries were prepared by immunoSEQ multiplex PCR; TCRdb keeps only in-frame clonotypes and omits some of them. The table has around 150,000 clones, 88% seen once. Sample: peripheral blood. The origin of the receptors is a man in his fifties or sixties with active or convalescent COVID-19. CDR3s include the opening cysteine and the closing phenylalanine or tryptophan. The order of the fields is clone size, J gene, D gene, V gene, CDR3 DNA, CDR3 protein. A D gene is named only where the DNA matches it firmly. A clone size is listed for some rows: how often the clone was seen (once, few, many), or a class if it is expanded.

abundance: -
j_gene: TRBJ2-1
d_gene: -
v_gene: TRBV12-3/TRBV12-4
CDR3nt: TGTGCCACCCTACGGGGTCTGAGCAATGAGCAGTTCTTC
CDR3aa: CATLRGLSNEQFF

abundance: -
j_gene: TRBJ2-7
d_gene: -
v_gene: TRBV4-2
CDR3nt: TGTGCCAGCAGCCAAGCGGGGACTTCCAGATACTACGAGCAGTACTTC
CDR3aa: CASSQAGTSRYYEQYF

abundance: -
j_gene: TRBJ2-2
d_gene: TRBD1
v_gene: TRBV5-5
CDR3nt: TGTGCCAGCAGCTGGGGACAGGGGGCAGGCGGGGAGCTGTTTTTT
CDR3aa: CASSWGQGAGGELFF

abundance: -
j_gene: TRBJ2-5
d_gene: -
v_gene: TRBV19
CDR3nt: TGTGCCAGTAGTCGGAGCCTTCTCGAGACCCAGTACTTC
CDR3aa: CASSRSLLETQYF

abundance: -
j_gene: TRBJ2-1
d_gene: TRBD2
v_gene: TRBV5-1
CDR3nt: TGCGCCAGCAGCTCCCAAGCGGGGACCTACAATGAGCAGTTCTTC
CDR3aa: CASSSQAGTYNEQFF

abundance: -
j_gene: TRBJ2-1
d_gene: TRBD2
v_gene: TRBV3-1/TRBV3-2
CDR3nt: TGTGCCAGCAGCCAAGAACGGCTAGCGGGATCCAATGAGCAGTTCTTC
CDR3aa: CASSQERLAGSNEQFF

abundance: -
j_gene: TRBJ2-7
d_gene: -
v_gene: TRBV5-6
CDR3nt: TGTGCCAGCAGCTTGGCCCAGCTAGGTCGCGAGCAGTACTTC
CDR3aa: CASSLAQLGREQYF

abundance: -
j_gene: TRBJ2-7
d_gene: -
v_gene: TRBV7-9
CDR3nt: TGTGCCAGCAGCTTAGGCCCCCTATCCTACGAGCAGTACTTC
CDR3aa: CASSLGPLSYEQYF

abundance: -
j_gene: TRBJ2-3
d_gene: TRBD1
v_gene: TRBV5-4
CDR3nt: TGTGCCAGCAGCCCGGACAGGGGTAACACAGATACGCAGTATTTT
CDR3aa: CASSPDRGNTDTQYF

abundance: -
j_gene: TRBJ2-7
d_gene: TRBD2
v_gene: TRBV11-3
CDR3nt: TGTGCCAGCAGCTTGGGCGGGGGGCGGACCTACGAGCAGTACTTC
CDR3aa: CASSLGGGRTYEQYF

abundance: -
j_gene: TRBJ2-3
d_gene: -
v_gene: TRBV16
CDR3nt: TGTGCCAGCAGCCAGAACAGGAAGACAGATACGCAGTATTTT
CDR3aa: CASSQNRKTDTQYF

abundance: -
j_gene: TRBJ1-3
d_gene: TRBD1
v_gene: TRBV6-2/TRBV6-3
CDR3nt: TGTGCCAGCAGTTACCTAACAGGGGTTGGAAACACCATATATTTT
CDR3aa: CASSYLTGVGNTIYF

abundance: -
j_gene: TRBJ2-5
d_gene: -
v_gene: TRBV13
CDR3nt: TGTGCCAGCAGCTCAAGACAGCTCAAAGAGACCCAGTACTTC
CDR3aa: CASSSRQLKETQYF

abundance: -
j_gene: TRBJ1-3
d_gene: -
v_gene: TRBV9
CDR3nt: TGTGCCAGCAGCGTTACCCAGGGAACGTCCGGAAACACCATATATTTT
CDR3aa: CASSVTQGTSGNTIYF

abundance: -
j_gene: TRBJ2-7
d_gene: TRBD1
v_gene: TRBV5-1
CDR3nt: TGCGCCAGCAGCTCAGGGACAGGGGCCTACGAGCAGTACTTC
CDR3aa: CASSSGTGAYEQYF

abundance: once
j_gene: TRBJ2-2
d_gene: -
v_gene: TRBV7-3
CDR3nt: TGTGCCAGCAGCTTAGAGACGGGAGTGTATGCCGGGGAGCTGTTTTTT
CDR3aa: CASSLETGVYAGELFF

abundance: -
j_gene: TRBJ1-2
d_gene: -
v_gene: TRBV5-4
CDR3nt: TGTGCCAGCAGCCTGGCACAGGGTCGGGGCTATGGCTACACCTTC
CDR3aa: CASSLAQGRGYGYTF

abundance: -
j_gene: TRBJ1-4
d_gene: -
v_gene: TRBV4-1
CDR3nt: TGCGCCAGCAGCCAAGAACGACAGATTAATGAAAAACTGTTTTTT
CDR3aa: CASSQERQINEKLFF

abundance: -
j_gene: TRBJ1-5
d_gene: TRBD1
v_gene: TRBV6-6
CDR3nt: TGTGCCAGCAGTTCACAGGGGAGTCAGCCCCAGCATTTT
CDR3aa: CASSSQGSQPQHF

abundance: -
j_gene: TRBJ1-6
d_gene: TRBD1
v_gene: TRBV9
CDR3nt: TGTGCCAGCAGCGTAGGATCAGGGGGCTACTCGAGGTCACCCCTCCACTTT
CDR3aa: CASSVGSGGYSRSPLHF

abundance: few
j_gene: TRBJ2-7
d_gene: -
v_gene: TRBV2
CDR3nt: TGTGCCAGCAGGCACGGACAGAAAACATACGAGCAGTACTTC
CDR3aa: CASRHGQKTYEQYF

abundance: -
j_gene: TRBJ2-3
d_gene: -
v_gene: TRBV9
CDR3nt: TGTGCCAGCAGCGCTACTAGCCACTCATTGCCCAATACGCAGTATTTT
CDR3aa: CASSATSHSLPNTQYF

abundance: -
j_gene: TRBJ2-6
d_gene: TRBD1
v_gene: TRBV19
CDR3nt: TGTGCCAGTAGATCCGGGACAGGGGGCTCTGGGGCCAACGTCCTGACTTTC
CDR3aa: CASRSGTGGSGANVLTF

abundance: -
j_gene: TRBJ2-7
d_gene: -
v_gene: TRBV15
CDR3nt: TGTGCCACCAGCGATGGGCCTTCCTACGAGCAGTACTTC
CDR3aa: CATSDGPSYEQYF

abundance: -
j_gene: TRBJ2-1
d_gene: -
v_gene: TRBV24-1
CDR3nt: TGTGCCACCAGTACTACCGAAAACTACAATGAGCAGTTCTTC
CDR3aa: CATSTTENYNEQFF

abundance: -
j_gene: TRBJ1-1
d_gene: -
v_gene: TRBV24-1
CDR3nt: TGTGCCACCAGTGACCTAGACAGTGAAGCTTTCTTT
CDR3aa: CATSDLDSEAFF

abundance: -
j_gene: TRBJ2-3
d_gene: -
v_gene: TRBV14
CDR3nt: TGTGCCAGCAGCCAAAGTCAACAAAATACGCAGTATTTT
CDR3aa: CASSQSQQNTQYF

abundance: -
j_gene: TRBJ2-3
d_gene: -
v_gene: TRBV7-3
CDR3nt: TGTGCCAGCAGCTCCCAAAGGACTGTAGCAGATACGCAGTATTTT
CDR3aa: CASSSQRTVADTQYF

abundance: -
j_gene: TRBJ2-7
d_gene: -
v_gene: TRBV11-2
CDR3nt: TGTGCCAGCAGCTTAAGTGGGAGCAACAACGAGCAGTACTTC
CDR3aa: CASSLSGSNNEQYF

abundance: -
j_gene: TRBJ2-1
d_gene: -
v_gene: TRBV18
CDR3nt: TGTGCCAGCTCACCGGACAACGAGGAGCAGTTCTTC
CDR3aa: CASSPDNEEQFF

abundance: -
j_gene: TRBJ2-1
d_gene: TRBD2
v_gene: TRBV6-2/TRBV6-3
CDR3nt: TGTGCCAGCAGTTACACAGGTCCGGGAGGTGAGCAGTTCTTC
CDR3aa: CASSYTGPGGEQFF

abundance: -
j_gene: TRBJ2-7
d_gene: TRBD1
v_gene: TRBV6-5
CDR3nt: TGTGCCAGCAGTTACCTGGGACAGGGGAACCGCTACGAGCAGTACTTC
CDR3aa: CASSYLGQGNRYEQYF

abundance: -
j_gene: TRBJ1-1
d_gene: TRBD1
v_gene: TRBV6-5
CDR3nt: TGTGCCAGCAAACCCCGGGACAGGTTGGCCCATGAAGCTTTCTTT
CDR3aa: CASKPRDRLAHEAFF

abundance: -
j_gene: TRBJ1-2
d_gene: -
v_gene: TRBV6-5
CDR3nt: TGTGCCAGCAGTTACTCGAACGCGGGATCTGGCTACACCTTC
CDR3aa: CASSYSNAGSGYTF

abundance: -
j_gene: TRBJ2-5
d_gene: -
v_gene: TRBV7-7
CDR3nt: TGTGCTAGCAGCTCAGGAGAGACCCAGTACTTC
CDR3aa: CASSSGETQYF

abundance: -
j_gene: TRBJ1-6
d_gene: -
v_gene: TRBV25-1
CDR3nt: TGTGCCAGCAGTGTACTCCAGGGCGGGGTGGCGAATTCACCCCTCCACTTT
CDR3aa: CASSVLQGGVANSPLHF

abundance: -
j_gene: TRBJ2-1
d_gene: -
v_gene: TRBV7-9
CDR3nt: TGTGCCAGCAGCTTATTACTAGGGTCCTACAATGAGCAGTTCTTC
CDR3aa: CASSLLLGSYNEQFF

abundance: -
j_gene: TRBJ2-3
d_gene: TRBD1
v_gene: TRBV7-9
CDR3nt: TGTGCCAGCAGCTTACCGAAAGGACAGGGACGGACAGATACGCAGTATTTT
CDR3aa: CASSLPKGQGRTDTQYF

abundance: -
j_gene: TRBJ2-1
d_gene: -
v_gene: TRBV28
CDR3nt: TGTGCCAGCATTCCGGCTAGCTCCTACAATGAGCAGTTCTTC
CDR3aa: CASIPASSYNEQFF

abundance: once
j_gene: TRBJ2-4
d_gene: TRBD2
v_gene: TRBV5-1
CDR3nt: TGCGCCAGCAGCTTTTCTCCGGGACTAGCGGGAGGGTCCAAAAACATTCAGTACTTC
CDR3aa: CASSFSPGLAGGSKNIQYF

abundance: -
j_gene: TRBJ1-5
d_gene: TRBD1
v_gene: TRBV3-1/TRBV3-2
CDR3nt: TGTGCCAGCAGCCAACCCGGACAGGGGGGCGGGCCCCAGCATTTT
CDR3aa: CASSQPGQGGGPQHF

abundance: -
j_gene: TRBJ2-5
d_gene: -
v_gene: TRBV4-1
CDR3nt: TGCGCCAGCAGCATCGGTGGAGCTCAAGAGACCCAGTACTTC
CDR3aa: CASSIGGAQETQYF

abundance: -
j_gene: TRBJ2-2
d_gene: -
v_gene: TRBV28
CDR3nt: TGTGCCAGCAGTTTAACAGGGTATAACTCGAACACCGGGGAGCTGTTTTTT
CDR3aa: CASSLTGYNSNTGELFF

abundance: -
j_gene: TRBJ2-4
d_gene: -
v_gene: TRBV5-8
CDR3nt: TGTGCCAGCAGCTTAGGAGGGGTTAACATTCAGTACTTC
CDR3aa: CASSLGGVNIQYF

abundance: -
j_gene: TRBJ2-7
d_gene: -
v_gene: TRBV7-3
CDR3nt: TGTGCCAGCAGCTTAAGTGGCACCGGGGGATCCTACGAGCAGTACTTC
CDR3aa: CASSLSGTGGSYEQYF

abundance: -
j_gene: TRBJ1-5
d_gene: TRBD1
v_gene: TRBV19
CDR3nt: TGTGCCAGTAGTAACGACAGGGGAGGGGCCTTAGGCAATCAGCCCCAGCATTTT
CDR3aa: CASSNDRGGALGNQPQHF

abundance: -
j_gene: TRBJ1-2
d_gene: -
v_gene: TRBV7-9
CDR3nt: TGTGCCAGCAGCCCACCCCACATCTATGGCTACACCTTC
CDR3aa: CASSPPHIYGYTF

abundance: few
j_gene: TRBJ1-6
d_gene: -
v_gene: TRBV5-6
CDR3nt: TGTGCCAGCAGCTTCGGGAGATCACCCCTCCACTTT
CDR3aa: CASSFGRSPLHF

abundance: -
j_gene: TRBJ1-4
d_gene: -
v_gene: TRBV7-2
CDR3nt: TGTGCCAGCAGCAACAACGTGGGGACTGTTGAAAAACTGTTTTTT
CDR3aa: CASSNNVGTVEKLFF

abundance: -
j_gene: TRBJ2-7
d_gene: -
v_gene: TRBV7-3
CDR3nt: TGTGCCAGCAGCTGGAGCCCCACAGGCGAGCAGTACTTC
CDR3aa: CASSWSPTGEQYF

abundance: -
j_gene: TRBJ2-4
d_gene: -
v_gene: TRBV28
CDR3nt: TGTGCCAGCCGGGCCGGAGGGGACATTCAGTACTTC
CDR3aa: CASRAGGDIQYF

abundance: -
j_gene: TRBJ2-7
d_gene: TRBD1
v_gene: TRBV5-8
CDR3nt: TGTGCCAGCAGCTTGAGGCAGGGGGCTCTCGAGCAGTACTTC
CDR3aa: CASSLRQGALEQYF

abundance: -
j_gene: TRBJ2-1
d_gene: TRBD2
v_gene: TRBV19
CDR3nt: TGTGCCACGCGCTGGCGGGAGGGCGGGGATGAGCAGTTCTTC
CDR3aa: CATRWREGGDEQFF

abundance: -
j_gene: TRBJ1-6
d_gene: TRBD1
v_gene: TRBV6-1
CDR3nt: TGTGCCAGCAGTGAATTTTCGGGACAGGGAAATAATTCACCCCTCCACTTT
CDR3aa: CASSEFSGQGNNSPLHF